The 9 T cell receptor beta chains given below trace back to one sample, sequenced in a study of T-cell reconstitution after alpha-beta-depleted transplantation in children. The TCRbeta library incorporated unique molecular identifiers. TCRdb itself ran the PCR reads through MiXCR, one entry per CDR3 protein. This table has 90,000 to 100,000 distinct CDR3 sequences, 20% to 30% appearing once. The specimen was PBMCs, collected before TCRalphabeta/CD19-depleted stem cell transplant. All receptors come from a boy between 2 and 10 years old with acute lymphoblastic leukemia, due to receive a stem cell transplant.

In DNA, the CDR3 is TGTGCCAGCAGCCGGGGAGGGTACGAGCAGTACTTC. This encodes CASSRGGYEQYF. J is TRBJ2-7 and V is TRBV11-2; 7 nucleotides line up with TRBD2. Germline V gene lookup returns CDR1 SGHAT and CDR2 FQNNGV. CDR3 length equals 12 residues. After removal of 5 bases from V and 4 bases from J, the junction contained 2 bases not matched to a gene. Full variable domain (outside the CDR3, taken from reference TRBV11-2 and TRBJ2-7): EAGVAQSPRYKIIEKRQSVAFWCNPISGHATLYWYQQILGQGPKLLIQFQNNGVVDDSQLPKDRFSAERLKGVDSTLKIQPAKLEDSAVYLCASSRGGYEQYFGPGTRLTVT.

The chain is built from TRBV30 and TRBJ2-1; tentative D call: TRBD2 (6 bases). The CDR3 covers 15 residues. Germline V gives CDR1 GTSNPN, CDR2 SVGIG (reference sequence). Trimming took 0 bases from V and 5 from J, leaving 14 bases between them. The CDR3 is CAWSVQASVDNEQFF. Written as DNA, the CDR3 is TGTGCCTGGAGTGTACAGGCTAGCGTTGACAATGAGCAGTTCTTC.

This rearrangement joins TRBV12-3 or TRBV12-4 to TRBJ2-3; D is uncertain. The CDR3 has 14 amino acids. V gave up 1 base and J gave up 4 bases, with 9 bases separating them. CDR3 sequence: CASSLELFADTQYF. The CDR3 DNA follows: TGTGCCAGCAGTTTAGAACTTTTCGCAGATACGCAGTATTTT.

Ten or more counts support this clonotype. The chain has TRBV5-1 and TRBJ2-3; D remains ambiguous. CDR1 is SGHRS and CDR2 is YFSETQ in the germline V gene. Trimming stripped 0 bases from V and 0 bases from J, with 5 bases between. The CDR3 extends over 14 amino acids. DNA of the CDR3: TGCGCCAGCAGCTTGGTCGGAAGCACAGATACGCAGTATTTT. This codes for CASSLVGSTDTQYF.

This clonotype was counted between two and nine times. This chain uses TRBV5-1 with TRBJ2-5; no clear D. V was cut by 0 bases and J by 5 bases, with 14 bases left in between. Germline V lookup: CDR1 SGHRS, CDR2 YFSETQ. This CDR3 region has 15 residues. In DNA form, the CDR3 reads TGCGCCAGCAGCTTGGACCGCCCAGCGTCGGAGACCCAGTACTTC. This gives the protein CASSLDRPASETQYF.

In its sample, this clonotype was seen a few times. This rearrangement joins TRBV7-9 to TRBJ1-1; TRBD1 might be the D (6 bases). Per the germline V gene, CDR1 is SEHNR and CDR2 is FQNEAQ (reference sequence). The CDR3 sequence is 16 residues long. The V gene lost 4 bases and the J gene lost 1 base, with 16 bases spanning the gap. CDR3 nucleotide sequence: TGTGCCAGCAGCTCCTCAGGCCAGGGGAAGAACACTGAAGCTTTCTTT. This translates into CASSSSGQGKNTEAFF.

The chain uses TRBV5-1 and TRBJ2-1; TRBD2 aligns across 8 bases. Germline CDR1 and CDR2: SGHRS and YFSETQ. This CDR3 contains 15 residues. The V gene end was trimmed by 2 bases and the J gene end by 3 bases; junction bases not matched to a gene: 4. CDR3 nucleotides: TGCGCCAGCAGCTTCGCGGGAGGCTTCTACAATGAGCAGTTCTTC. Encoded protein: CASSFAGGFYNEQFF.

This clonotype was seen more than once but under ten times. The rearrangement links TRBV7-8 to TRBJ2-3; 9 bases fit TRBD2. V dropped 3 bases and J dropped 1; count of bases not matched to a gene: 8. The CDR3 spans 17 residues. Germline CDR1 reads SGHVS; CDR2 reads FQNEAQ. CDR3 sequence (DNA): TGTGCCAGCAGCTTGACGGCGGGAGGGCCGGGCACAGATACGCAGTATTTT. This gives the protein CASSLTAGGPGTDTQYF.

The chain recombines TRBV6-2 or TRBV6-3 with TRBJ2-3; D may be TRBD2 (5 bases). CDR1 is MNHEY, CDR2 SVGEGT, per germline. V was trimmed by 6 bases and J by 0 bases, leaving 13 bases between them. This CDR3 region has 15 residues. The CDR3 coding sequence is TGTGCCAGCAGACCCATAGCGTCTAGCACAGATACGCAGTATTTT. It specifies CASRPIASSTDTQYF.